A single sample gave rise to the 15 T cell receptor beta chains below, sequenced in a study of cytomegalovirus exposure and HLA in healthy donors. In the PCR, 60 Vbeta and 13 Jbeta primers were used. Produced via immunoSEQ multiplex PCR; TCRdb's table is partial and in-frame only. Of about 170,000 clones listed, 80% were seen once; the top ten hold 4.5%. Sequencing was carried out using PBMCs. The receptors were gathered from a woman aged 45-65 years in good health and CMV-seropositive.

J is TRBJ1-5 and V is TRBV28, with 8 bases lining up with TRBD1. The CDR3 contains 16 residues. V was pared by 6 bases and J by 8 bases, with 15 bases of the junction left unmatched. CDR1 and CDR2 from the germline V gene are MDHEN and SYDVKM. CDR3 protein: CASRTDRETTWEPQHF. CDR3 bases: TGTGCCAGCAGAACGGACAGGGAAACGACCTGGGAGCCCCAGCATTTT. Together with reference TRBV28 and TRBJ1-5, the CDR3 gives the full variable domain: DVKVTQSSRYLVKRTGEKVFLECVQDMDHENMFWYRQDPGLGLRLIYFSYDVKMKEKGDIPEGYSVSREKKERFSLILESASTNQTSMYLCASRTDRETTWEPQHFGDGTRLSIL.

This rearrangement joins TRBV29-1 to TRBJ2-2, with a tentative D call TRBD2 (6 bases). V was trimmed by 7 bases and J by 3 bases, leaving 12 bases between them. The germline V gene has CDR1 SQVTM and CDR2 ANQGSEA. This CDR3 is built from 13 residues. The CDR3 nucleotides are TGCAGCGCTAGGGACTCAGACACCGGGGAGCTGTTTTTT. It specifies CSARDSDTGELFF.

The chain has TRBV7-2 and TRBJ2-1; the match to TRBD2 covers 9 bases. CDR1 and CDR2 from the germline V gene are SGHTA and FQGNSA. After removal of 4 bases from V and 15 bases from J, the junction contained 7 bases not matched to a gene. This CDR3 is built from 12 residues. CDR3 region: CASSSTGLALFF. In nucleotides, the CDR3 is TGTGCCAGCAGCTCAACGGGACTAGCTCTGTTCTTC.

The chain employs TRBV6-1 and TRBJ1-1; possibly TRBD1 for D (6 bases). The V end lost 4 bases, the J end lost 2 bases, and 11 bases lay between the germline ends. Germline CDR1 is MNHNS and CDR2 is SASEGT. This CDR3 comprises 14 residues. The DNA for the CDR3 is TGTGCCAGCAGTGTCCAACAGGGTAACACTGAAGCTTTCTTT. Amino acid sequence: CASSVQQGNTEAFF.

CDR3 bases: TGTGCCTGGCAGGGGGAGGACTACAATGAGCAGTTCTTC. This encodes CAWQGEDYNEQFF. The chain is built from TRBV30 and TRBJ2-1, with a tentative D call TRBD1 (7 bases). Germline CDR1 GTSNPN, CDR2 SVGIG (reference sequence). V lost 5 bases to trimming and J lost 3 bases, with 11 bases between them. This CDR3 region has 13 residues.

J is TRBJ2-1 and V is TRBV29-1; 10 bases agree with TRBD2. CDR1 and CDR2 from the germline V gene are SQVTM and ANQGSEA. CDR3 size: 14 residues. The V and J ends lost 3 bases and 2 bases, in that order; junction bases with no gene match: 1. The DNA of the CDR3 is TGCAGCGTTGAGGGACTAGCGACCTACAATGAGCAGTTCTTC. Translated: CSVEGLATYNEQFF.

The sample holds one count of this clone. The chain joins TRBV10-3 to TRBJ1-3, with TRBD1 matching over 7 bases. The germline V gene has CDR1 ENHRY and CDR2 SYGVKD. The CDR3 has 19 amino acids. V lost 6 bases and J lost 0; bases outside the gene matches: 17. CDR3 protein: CAIRPDQGVYSYSGNTIYF. In DNA, the CDR3 is TGTGCCATCAGGCCGGACCAGGGGGTTTACTCTTACTCTGGAAACACCATATATTTT.

The chain carries TRBV13 and TRBJ1-6; the match to TRBD1 covers 8 bases. The J segment lost 9 bases and the V segment lost 3 bases, leaving 10 bases of the junction unmatched. CDR1 is PRHDT, CDR2 FYEKMQ, per germline (reference sequence). There are 16 residues in the CDR3. The CDR3 sequence: CASSFAPWQGASPLHF. The CDR3 coding sequence is TGTGCCAGCAGCTTCGCTCCCTGGCAGGGGGCTTCACCCCTCCACTTT.

The chain combines TRBV4-3 with TRBJ1-1, with D perhaps TRBD1 (6 bases). The CDR3 runs 14 residues. V gave up 1 base and J gave up 6 bases, with 12 bases separating them. The V gene's germline CDR1 is LGHNA and CDR2 YSLEER. CDR3 loop: CASSQGGEGAEAFF. CDR3 coding DNA: TGCGCCAGCAGCCAAGGGGGTGAGGGGGCTGAAGCTTTCTTT.

The chain links TRBV4-1 to TRBJ2-5; 9 bases match TRBD2. CDR3 length: 15 amino acids. J gave up 1 base and V 6 bases, and 6 bases lay outside the gene matches. The germline V gene encodes CDR1 MGHRA and CDR2 YSYEKL. The CDR3 bases are TGCGCCAGCAGAGTTGCTAGCGGGGCCCAAGAGACCCAGTACTTC. It codes for CASRVASGAQETQYF.

V and J are TRBV19 and TRBJ2-7; 15 bases align to TRBD2. CDR1 and CDR2 (germline): LNHDA, SQIVND (reference sequence). The CDR3 is 18 amino acids. The V and J ends lost 5 bases and 3 bases, in that order; junction bases with no gene match: 11. CDR3 amino acids: CASSPPGLAGGANYEQYF. CDR3 in DNA: TGTGCCAGTAGTCCTCCGGGACTAGCGGGAGGAGCCAACTACGAGCAGTACTTC.

This clone has more than one count but fewer than ten. J is TRBJ1-2 and V is TRBV6-1; TRBD1 aligns across 7 bases. CDR1 and CDR2 (germline): MNHNS, SASEGT. The trim removed 5 bases at V and 0 bases at J, leaving 6 bases unmatched. This CDR3 comprises 15 residues. The CDR3 region is CASSSPGQTNYGYTF. The DNA of the CDR3 is TGTGCCAGCAGTTCACCGGGACAGACTAACTATGGCTACACCTTC.

J is TRBJ2-1 and V is TRBV19; tentative D call: TRBD1 (5 bases). This CDR3 has 13 amino acids. Trimming shortened V by 6 bases and J by 4 bases, and 10 bases separated the two germline ends. The germline V gene encodes CDR1 LNHDA and CDR2 SQIVND (reference sequence). The CDR3 DNA is TGTGCCAGTAGGGACAAATTTTACAATGAGCAGTTCTTC. This gives the protein CASRDKFYNEQFF.

The chain is built from TRBV6-1 and TRBJ2-7, with 15 positions matching TRBD2. The ends lost 6 bases at V and 3 bases at J; junction bases unmatched: 0. The CDR3 spans 14 residues. In germline, CDR1 is MNHNS, CDR2 SASEGT. The CDR3 loop is CASRGLAGGYEQYF. CDR3 nucleotide sequence: TGTGCCAGCAGGGGACTAGCGGGGGGCTACGAGCAGTACTTC.

The chain joins TRBV6-5 to TRBJ1-1; 8 nucleotides match TRBD1. Looked up from germline, CDR1 is MNHEY and CDR2 is SVGAGI. Unmatched junction bases numbered 6, after V lost 9 bases and J lost 3 bases. The CDR3 extends over 13 amino acids. For the CDR3, the DNA is TGTGCCAGTACAGGGGGGTGGGACACTGAAGCTTTCTTT. Encoded protein: CASTGGWDTEAFF.